Below are 5 T cell receptor beta chains sequenced from a single sample in a study of shared clonotypes between healthy human individuals. TCRdb's copy holds only in-frame clones and misses some; the assay was immunoSEQ multiplex PCR. The data show approximately 2,300,000 clones, 80% to 95% seen once. Sequenced material: naive CD4+ T cells from PBMCs. Subset meaning: CD45RA+ positively selected. These receptors all stem from a man between 18 and 29 years old in good health. Some clones in this sample may be carry-over from other donors' samples.

The genes are TRBV5-1 and TRBJ1-1, with D hard to call. CDR3 size: 14 residues. V lost 4 bases and J lost 0, with 10 bases in between. Germline values: CDR1 SGHRS, CDR2 YFSETQ. CDR3 nucleotides: TGCGCCAGCAGCGATGACGGACTGAACACTGAAGCTTTCTTT. It yields the protein CASSDDGLNTEAFF.

In its sample, this clone was seen once. V usage is TRBV7-9 and J usage is TRBJ1-4; TRBD1 is a possible D gene (6 bases). Trimming removed 2 bases at V and 7 bases at J, with 14 bases between. The CDR3 length is 15 residues. Germline V CDR1 and CDR2: SEHNR, FQNEAQ (reference sequence). The CDR3 is CASSLMSGGVEKLFF. CDR3 in DNA: TGTGCCAGCAGCTTAATGTCCGGGGGCGTTGAAAAACTGTTTTTT.

The rearrangement links TRBV5-4 to TRBJ2-3, with TRBD1 matching 11 bases. CDR1 is SGHNT and CDR2 is YYREEE in the germline V gene (reference sequence). This CDR3 is 17 amino acids long. V lost 10 bases to trimming and J lost 3 bases; unmatched junction nucleotides: 16. This chain's CDR3 is CAEGRGQGAWGTDTQYF. In DNA form, the CDR3 reads TGTGCCGAAGGACGTGGACAGGGGGCCTGGGGAACAGATACGCAGTATTTT.

The rearrangement uses TRBV7-2 and TRBJ2-7; TRBD1 agrees at 8 bases. Looked up from germline, CDR1 is SGHTA and CDR2 is FQGNSA. The trim removed 5 bases at V and 3 bases at J, leaving 9 bases unmatched. CDR3 length equals 15 residues. The CDR3 loop is CASSVTGQEFYEQYF. DNA of the CDR3: TGTGCCAGCAGCGTAACGGGACAGGAGTTCTACGAGCAGTACTTC. The variable domain in full, completed from reference TRBV7-2 and TRBJ2-7, reads GAGVSQSPSNKVTEKGKDVELRCDPISGHTALYWYRQSLGQGLEFLIYFQGNSAPDKSGLPSDRFSAERTGGSVSTLTIQRTQQEDSAVYLCASSVTGQEFYEQYFGPGTRLTVT.

The genes are TRBV19 and TRBJ2-2; 7 bases are shared with TRBD1. CDR1 LNHDA and CDR2 SQIVND come from the germline V gene (reference sequence). With 5 bases clipped from V and 3 bases from J, the junction kept 6 bases outside the gene matches. CDR3 length equals 15 residues. CDR3 coding DNA: TGTGCCAGTAGTGTAGGGACAGCCTACACCGGGGAGCTGTTTTTT. Translating it yields CASSVGTAYTGELFF.